This T cell receptor beta chain was identified during a study of blood T cells in healthy people across ages. CDR1 SEHNR and CDR2 FQNEAQ come from the germline V gene (reference sequence). This CDR3 has 15 amino acids. A sample-barcoded 5' primer and a J-beta primer mix were used in a second PCR of roughly 6 to 11 cycles. Each CDR3 protein is one row after TCRdb ran MiXCR on the 5' RACE reads. The table shows 700,000 to 850,000 distinct CDR3 sequences, with 53% occurring only once. The chain carries TRBV7-9 and TRBJ2-4; 8 positions match TRBD1. Judging by the DNA end, TRBJ2-7 fits better; the J call may be wrong. The source is a man aged 80 or over in good health. Material: blood. The CDR3 DNA follows: TGTGCCAGCAGCGTTCCCGGGACAGGAGGTCACGAGCAGTACTTC. Its translation is CASSVPGTGGHEQYF.